What follows is one TCR beta chain and its context. The antigen is undetermined. This entry comes from a study of T cells in Graves' hyperthyroidism and ophthalmopathy. General study points: Blood shared most expanded thyroid clonotypes above 0.001. Using 13 V-J features, a model discriminated ophthalmopathy from stable hyperthyroidism.

Template material for amplifying TCR beta CDR3 regions consisted of RNA transcripts. RT-PCR in the first round (using the HTBI primer set) targeted the TCR CDR3. TCRdb ran MiXCR on the multiplex PCR reads and lists one entry per CDR3 protein. The repertoire holds over 700,000 distinct CDR3 sequences, with about a third as singletons. The germline gives CDR1 SGHTA, CDR2 FQGNSA. V gave up 6 bases and J gave up 2 bases; unmatched junction bases: 8. The CDR3 extends over 16 amino acids. Subjects aged 18 to 65 presented with newly diagnosed hyperthyroidism of less than 2 months' duration. Clinical symptoms, serum thyroxine, TRAb, thyroid ultrasound and orbital computed tomography established diagnosis.

The material sequenced was blood. The clonotype originates from a middle-aged woman with Graves' hyperthyroidism. The chain is built from TRBV7-2 and TRBJ1-2; 11 positions agree with TRBD1. The CDR3 spells CASSYRTGGMNYGYTF. In nucleotides, the CDR3 is TGTGCCAGCAGTTACAGGACAGGGGGCATGAACTATGGCTACACCTTC.